Each of the 2 T cell receptor beta chains below was sequenced from the same sample in a study of cytomegalovirus exposure and HLA in healthy donors. PCR used 60 Vbeta primers and 13 Jbeta primers. Libraries were prepared by immunoSEQ multiplex PCR; TCRdb keeps only in-frame clonotypes and omits some of them. The sample shows about 130,000 clones, 65% to 90% of them seen only once. The sample was PBMCs. The source of these receptors is a girl between 2 and 10 years old in good health and CMV-seronegative.

The rearrangement uses TRBV4-3 and TRBJ1-2, with TRBD1 matching over 7 bases. Trimming at V came to 0 bases and at J to 0 bases, leaving 4 bases not matched to a gene. This CDR3 contains 16 residues. Germline V gene data show CDR1 as LGHNA and CDR2 as YSLEER. CDR3 bases: TGCGCCAGCAGCCAAGATTTTCAGGGGGCTAACTATGGCTACACCTTC. This gives the protein CASSQDFQGANYGYTF.

The chain is built from TRBV29-1 and TRBJ2-7; D is perhaps TRBD2 (6 bases). Trimming removed 4 bases at V and 5 bases at J, with 12 bases between. The CDR3 is made up of 12 amino acids. Germline V gene data show CDR1 as SQVTM and CDR2 as ANQGSEA. CDR3 coding DNA: TGCAGCGTTGGGCGGGATGGGAACGAGCAGTACTTC. Translation gives CSVGRDGNEQYF.